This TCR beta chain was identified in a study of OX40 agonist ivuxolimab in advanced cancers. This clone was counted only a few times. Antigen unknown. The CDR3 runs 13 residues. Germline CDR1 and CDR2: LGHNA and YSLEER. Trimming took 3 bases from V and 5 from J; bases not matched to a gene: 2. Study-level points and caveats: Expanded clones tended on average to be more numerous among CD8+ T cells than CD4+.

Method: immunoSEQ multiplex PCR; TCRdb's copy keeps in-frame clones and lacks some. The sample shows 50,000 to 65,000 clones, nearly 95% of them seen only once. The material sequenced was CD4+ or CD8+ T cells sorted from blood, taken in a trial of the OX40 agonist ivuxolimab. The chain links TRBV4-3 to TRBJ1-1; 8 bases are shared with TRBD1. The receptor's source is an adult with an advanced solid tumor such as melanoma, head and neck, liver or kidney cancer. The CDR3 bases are TGCGCCAGCAGCCAGGACAGGGAAACTGAAGCTTTCTTT. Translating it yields CASSQDRETEAFF.